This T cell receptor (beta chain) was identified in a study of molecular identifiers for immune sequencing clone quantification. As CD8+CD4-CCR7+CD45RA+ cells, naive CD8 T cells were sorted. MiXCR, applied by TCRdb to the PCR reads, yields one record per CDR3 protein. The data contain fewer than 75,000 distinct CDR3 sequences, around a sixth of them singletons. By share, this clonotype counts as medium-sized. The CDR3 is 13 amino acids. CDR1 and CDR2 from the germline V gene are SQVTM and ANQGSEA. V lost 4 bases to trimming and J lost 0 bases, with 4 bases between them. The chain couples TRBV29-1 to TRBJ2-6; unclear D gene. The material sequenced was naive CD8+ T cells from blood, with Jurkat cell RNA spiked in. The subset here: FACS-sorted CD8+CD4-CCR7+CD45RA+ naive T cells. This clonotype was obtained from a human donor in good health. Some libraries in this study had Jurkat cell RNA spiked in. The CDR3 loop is CSVVHSGANVLTF. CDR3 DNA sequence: TGCAGCGTTGTTCACTCTGGGGCCAACGTCCTGACTTTC.